The 15 T cell receptor beta chains below all came from one sample that was sequenced in a study of blood T cell repertoires in COVID-19. Sequenced by immunoSEQ multiplex PCR; TCRdb stores in-frame clones only, minus some. In the table there are some 240,000 clones, approximately 84% of which are singletons. The sequenced material came from PBMCs or T cells enriched from blood (not recorded which). These receptors were collected from a man aged 45-65 years who had recovered from COVID-19.

A remark on this clone: This sample also contains other DNA sequences that code for the same CDR3. CDR3 sequence (DNA): TGCAGTGCTAGATCGGGATTCGAGCAGTACTTC. Translated: CSARSGFEQYF. The chain carries TRBV20-1 and TRBJ2-7; D is perhaps TRBD2 (5 bases). V was trimmed by 2 bases and J by 6 bases, leaving 8 bases between them. CDR1 is DFQATT, CDR2 SNEGSKA, per germline (reference sequence). The CDR3 is made up of 11 amino acids.

This chain uses TRBV7-3 with TRBJ1-2; TRBD1 is a possible D gene (6 bases). V gave up 5 bases and J gave up 3 bases, with 19 bases separating them. The CDR3 is 16 residues long. Germline V CDR1 and CDR2: SGHTA, FQGTGA. In DNA form, the CDR3 reads TGTGCCAGCAGCCCCCCAGGGGCGACCCGGGACTATGGCTACACCTTC. Protein product: CASSPPGATRDYGYTF.

V and J are TRBV19 and TRBJ2-3; D perhaps matches TRBD1 (5 bases). Per the germline V gene, CDR1 is LNHDA and CDR2 is SQIVND (reference sequence). Trimming left V 5 bases short and J 1 base short, with 7 bases between. This CDR3 spans 13 amino acids. The CDR3 sequence: CASSSTGTDTQYF. The CDR3 bases are TGTGCCAGTAGTTCGACAGGCACAGATACGCAGTATTTT.

The genes are TRBV9 and TRBJ2-1; perhaps TRBD2 as D (5 bases). The CDR3 covers 13 residues. Germline CDR1 reads SGDLS; CDR2 reads YYNGEE. V was shortened by 3 bases and J by 7 bases, with 11 bases between the two germline ends. CDR3: CASSAPLENEQFF. CDR3 nucleotide sequence: TGTGCCAGCAGCGCCCCACTAGAAAATGAGCAGTTCTTC. The entire variable domain, with the rest obtained from reference TRBV9 and TRBJ2-1, is as follows: DSGVTQTPKHLITATGQRVTLRCSPRSGDLSVYWYQQSLDQGLQFLIQYYNGEERAKGNILERFSAQQFPDLHSELNLSSLELGDSALYFCASSAPLENEQFFGPGTRLTVL.

There are a few counts of this clone. V is TRBV9 and J is TRBJ2-7, with 7 bases matching TRBD2. J lost 2 bases, V lost 0 bases, and 8 bases had no gene match. In germline, CDR1 is SGDLS, CDR2 YYNGEE. The CDR3 covers 16 residues. The CDR3 region is CASSVVSREGPYEQYF. In nucleotides, the CDR3 is TGTGCCAGCAGCGTAGTTTCGAGGGAGGGCCCCTACGAGCAGTACTTC.

The chain uses TRBV14 and TRBJ1-2; D uncertain. V lost 4 bases and J lost 6, with 9 bases in between. The germline V gene has CDR1 SGHDN and CDR2 FVKESK. This CDR3 comprises 12 residues. The CDR3 coding sequence is TGTGCCAGCAGCCCCTCCGGAGATGGCTACACCTTC. Protein product: CASSPSGDGYTF.

The rearrangement joins TRBV7-9 to TRBJ2-6; D is perhaps TRBD1 (6 bases). The V and J ends lost 5 bases and 0 bases respectively, with 20 bases between them. CDR1 is SEHNR and CDR2 is FQNEAQ in the germline V gene (reference sequence). The CDR3 has 19 residues. The CDR3 loop is CASSPARTAPSSGANVLTF. CDR3 nucleotide sequence: TGTGCCAGCAGCCCAGCCAGGACAGCACCTAGCTCTGGGGCCAACGTCCTGACTTTC.

The chain links TRBV28 to TRBJ2-5, with 12 positions matching TRBD2. The germline V gene encodes CDR1 MDHEN and CDR2 SYDVKM. This CDR3 is built from 14 residues. The junction had 0 bases not matched to a gene; V was cut back by 2 bases and J by 5 bases. The CDR3 region has the DNA TGTGCCAGCAGTTTAGGACTAGCGGGGGAGACCCAGTACTTC. It yields the protein CASSLGLAGETQYF. Based on the CDR3 plus reference TRBV28 and TRBJ2-5, the full variable domain is DVKVTQSSRYLVKRTGEKVFLECVQDMDHENMFWYRQDPGLGLRLIYFSYDVKMKEKGDIPEGYSVSREKKERFSLILESASTNQTSMYLCASSLGLAGETQYFGPGTRLLVL.

This sequence joins TRBV10-3 and TRBJ1-2, with TRBD1 matching over 7 bases. CDR1 is ENHRY and CDR2 is SYGVKD in the germline V gene. Unmatched junction bases numbered 6, after V lost 5 bases and J lost 3 bases. The CDR3 length is 14 residues. The CDR3 loop reads CAISYGQEDYGYTF. The CDR3 DNA reads TGTGCCATCAGTTACGGACAGGAGGACTATGGCTACACCTTC.

This chain joins TRBV20-1 and TRBJ1-3; no definite D call. Looked up from germline, CDR1 is DFQATT and CDR2 is SNEGSKA (reference sequence). The CDR3 runs 11 residues. The V end was cut by 7 bases, the J end by 1 base, with 5 bases between. The CDR3 DNA reads as TGCAGTGGGCGGTCTGGAAACACCATATATTTT. The encoded protein is CSGRSGNTIYF.

The chain combines TRBV11-2 with TRBJ2-7; 9 nucleotides agree with TRBD1. V lost 5 bases and J lost 0; bases outside the gene matches: 5. From germline, CDR1 is SGHAT and CDR2 FQNNGV. This CDR3 contains 15 residues. CDR3 sequence: CASSEPGQGSYEQYF. CDR3 nucleotide sequence: TGTGCCAGCAGCGAACCGGGACAGGGCTCCTACGAGCAGTACTTC.

The chain combines TRBV7-2 with TRBJ2-5, with TRBD2 matching 8 bases. V was pared by 2 bases and J by 5 bases, with 10 bases of the junction left unmatched. Germline V gene lookup returns CDR1 SGHTA and CDR2 FQGNSA. The CDR3 is 16 residues long. CDR3 nucleotide sequence: TGTGCCAGCAGCTTAACGGGAGGGATTAGGGCCGAGACCCAGTACTTC. It yields the protein CASSLTGGIRAETQYF.

V gene TRBV27 combines with J gene TRBJ1-5, with D unresolved. Per the germline V gene, CDR1 is MNHEY and CDR2 is SMNVEV (reference sequence). The CDR3 is 15 residues long. V gave up 3 bases and J gave up 0 bases, with 9 bases separating them. In DNA form, the CDR3 reads TGTGCCAGCAGTTTCGCTTCCTATAGCAATCAGCCCCAGCATTTT. It encodes CASSFASYSNQPQHF.

J is TRBJ2-1 and V is TRBV9; D possibly corresponds to TRBD2 (5 bases). This CDR3 has 18 residues. Germline V gene data show CDR1 as SGDLS and CDR2 as YYNGEE. Trimming removed 1 base at V and 0 bases at J, with 17 bases between. CDR3 bases: TGTGCCAGCAGCGTACGGGGTTTAGTGGAGAGCTCCTACAATGAGCAGTTCTTC. Amino acids: CASSVRGLVESSYNEQFF.

The chain joins TRBV10-3 to TRBJ2-7; D possibly corresponds to TRBD1 (6 bases). The V gene's germline CDR1 is ENHRY and CDR2 SYGVKD. There are 13 residues in the CDR3. V was trimmed by 4 bases and J by 2 bases, leaving 9 bases between them. The CDR3 nucleotides are TGTGCCATCAGTGGGGGACACACCTACGAGCAGTACTTC. Translated: CAISGGHTYEQYF.